One and the same sample provided the 20 T cell receptor beta chains below, sequenced in a study of technical replicates of blood from a handful of donors. Profiling relied on immunoSEQ multiplex PCR, and the TCRdb table lists in-frame clones only, not all of them. The data contain some 87,000 clones, 95% to 98% of them seen just once; the ten biggest clones take up about 0.19%. Sequenced input: T cells isolated from PBMCs. Receptors originate from a human donor in good health.

J is TRBJ2-1 and V is TRBV10-3; 9 bases agree with TRBD2. The junction had 6 bases not matched to a gene; V was cut back by 8 bases and J by 7 bases. The CDR3 consists of 13 residues. Per the germline V gene, CDR1 is ENHRY and CDR2 is SYGVKD. The CDR3 is CAIRGGAKNEQFF. The CDR3 DNA is TGTGCCATCCGCGGGGGGGCCAAGAATGAGCAGTTCTTC.

V usage is TRBV5-1 and J usage is TRBJ1-2; tentatively, D is TRBD1 (6 bases). The CDR3 has 15 amino acids. The V and J ends lost 4 bases and 2 bases respectively, with 15 bases between them. Germline lookup yields CDR1 SGHRS and CDR2 YFSETQ. The CDR3 here is CASSPAQGANYGYTF. The CDR3 DNA is TGCGCCAGCAGCCCCGCACAGGGTGCAAACTATGGCTACACCTTC.

The chain couples TRBV28 to TRBJ1-2; D gene ambiguous. This CDR3 is built from 11 residues. V was cut by 5 bases and J by 4 bases, with 5 bases left in between. Germline V gene sequence: CDR1 MDHEN, CDR2 SYDVKM. This CDR3 reads CASSLRYGYTF. In DNA, the CDR3 is TGTGCCAGCAGTCTCCGCTATGGCTACACCTTC.

The genes are TRBV9 and TRBJ1-4, with TRBD1 matching over 9 bases. The CDR3 totals 15 residues. The J segment lost 8 bases and the V segment lost 0 bases, leaving 5 bases of the junction unmatched. Per the germline V gene, CDR1 is SGDLS and CDR2 is YYNGEE. In DNA, the CDR3 is TGTGCCAGCAGCGTAGGTGGGGACAGGGAGGAAAAACTGTTTTTT. Translating it yields CASSVGGDREEKLFF.

A single count supports this clone. J is TRBJ1-4 and V is TRBV30; D not resolved. The CDR3 contains 14 residues. CDR1 is GTSNPN, CDR2 SVGIG, per germline (reference sequence). V gave up 3 bases and J gave up 8 bases, with 16 bases separating them. The CDR3 sequence: CAWSAGVGREKLFF. CDR3 DNA sequence: TGTGCCTGGAGCGCCGGGGTAGGGCGCGAAAAACTGTTTTTT.

The rearrangement uses TRBV5-5 and TRBJ2-7; a possible D gene is TRBD1 (5 bases). The germline V and J ends were trimmed by 5 bases and 2 bases, with 11 bases remaining between them. The CDR3 sequence is 13 residues long. Germline CDR1 is SGHKS and CDR2 is YYEKEE (reference sequence). CDR3 sequence reads: CASSSGSTYEQYF. In DNA, the CDR3 is TGTGCCAGCAGTTCAGGGTCAACCTACGAGCAGTACTTC.

V gene TRBV29-1 combines with J gene TRBJ1-2; D unclear. V lost 3 bases to trimming and J lost 7 bases, with 12 bases between them. Germline values: CDR1 SQVTM, CDR2 ANQGSEA. The CDR3 contains 12 residues. The CDR3 spells CSVDDSGGGYTF. The CDR3 coding sequence is TGCAGCGTTGACGATAGCGGTGGTGGCTACACCTTC. Complete variable domain (other parts from reference TRBV29-1 and TRBJ1-2): SAVISQKPSRDICQRGTSLTIQCQVDSQVTMMFWYRQQPGQSLTLIATANQGSEATYESGFVIDKFPISRPNLTFSTLTVSNMSPEDSSIYLCSVDDSGGGYTFGSGTRLTVV.

The rearrangement links TRBV30 to TRBJ1-3; no reliable D call. Trimming left V 4 bases short and J 0 bases short, with 13 bases between. The CDR3 loop spans 15 amino acids. The germline CDR1 and CDR2 sequences are GTSNPN and SVGIG (reference sequence). CDR3 in amino acids: CAWTQQFGSGNTIYF. The DNA for the CDR3 is TGTGCCTGGACACAACAATTTGGCTCTGGAAACACCATATATTTT.

The rearrangement links TRBV18 to TRBJ2-7; TRBD2 matches at 7 bases. The ends lost 2 bases at V and 3 bases at J; junction bases unmatched: 4. From germline, CDR1 is KGHSH and CDR2 LQKENI. This CDR3 comprises 14 residues. The CDR3 spells CASSPELASYEQYF. The CDR3 DNA sequence: TGTGCCAGCTCACCAGAACTAGCGAGCTACGAGCAGTACTTC.

The V call is TRBV6-1, the J call TRBJ1-2; 7 nucleotides align to TRBD1. V lost 5 bases and J lost 2; bases outside the gene matches: 8. The length of the CDR3 is 15 residues. Germline CDR1 and CDR2: MNHNS and SASEGT. CDR3 nucleotide sequence: TGTGCCAGCAGTCAGTCGTTAGGGGGCAACTATGGCTACACCTTC. This sequence encodes CASSQSLGGNYGYTF.

The genes are TRBV2 and TRBJ1-6; D is undetermined. Trimming removed 7 bases at V and 3 bases at J, with 7 bases between. CDR3 length: 13 residues. Per the germline V gene, CDR1 is SNHLY and CDR2 is FYNNEI. CDR3 protein: CASKRSYNSPLHF. The CDR3 DNA is TGTGCCAGCAAGCGAAGCTATAATTCACCCCTCCACTTT.

This chain joins TRBV27 and TRBJ2-1; D is possibly TRBD2 (5 bases). V lost 4 bases and J lost 1, with 11 bases in between. This CDR3 contains 15 residues. The germline V gene has CDR1 MNHEY and CDR2 SMNVEV (reference sequence). The CDR3 nucleotides read TGTGCCAGCAGTTCGGAGGCTAGGTCCTACAATGAGCAGTTCTTC. Its protein product is CASSSEARSYNEQFF.

This rearrangement joins TRBV6-1 to TRBJ1-2; D is unclear. CDR1 is MNHNS, CDR2 SASEGT, per germline. V lost 3 bases and J 6 bases, leaving 5 bases between the germline ends. The CDR3 spans 11 residues. This CDR3 reads CASSEFDGYTF. The CDR3 bases are TGTGCCAGCAGTGAGTTCGATGGCTACACCTTC.

The chain employs TRBV7-3 and TRBJ2-1; 14 nucleotides agree with TRBD2. Germline trimming cut 3 bases from V and 8 bases from J; bases unmatched to any gene: 3. The CDR3 is made up of 15 amino acids. CDR1 is SGHTA, CDR2 FQGTGA, per germline. The CDR3 loop is CASSLGTSGGYEQFF. CDR3 nucleotides: TGTGCCAGCAGCTTGGGGACTAGCGGGGGCTATGAGCAGTTCTTC. The full variable domain, with the rest looked up from reference TRBV7-3 and TRBJ2-1, is GAGVSQTPSNKVTEKGKYVELRCDPISGHTALYWYRQSLGQGPEFLIYFQGTGAADDSGLPNDRFFAVRPEGSVSTLKIQRTERGDSAVYLCASSLGTSGGYEQFFGPGTRLTVL.

The V call is TRBV6-1, the J call TRBJ1-5; unclear D gene. V lost 3 bases and J 7 bases, leaving 10 bases between the germline ends. CDR3 length: 13 amino acids. Germline V gives CDR1 MNHNS, CDR2 SASEGT. The CDR3 DNA reads TGTGCCAGCAGTGAGGAGGGAGGACAGCCCCAGCATTTT. This translates into CASSEEGGQPQHF.

The V gene is TRBV2, the J gene TRBJ1-1; 7 nucleotides line up with TRBD1. The V segment lost 8 bases and the J segment 4 bases; nucleotides outside the gene matches: 13. From germline, CDR1 is SNHLY and CDR2 FYNNEI. The CDR3 covers 15 residues. CDR3 amino acids: CASRTGTVGGTEAFF. CDR3 nucleotide sequence: TGTGCCAGCCGTACCGGGACAGTCGGTGGCACTGAAGCTTTCTTT.

This clone was counted a single time. The rearrangement joins TRBV30 to TRBJ2-1, with TRBD2 matching 8 bases. Germline lookup yields CDR1 GTSNPN and CDR2 SVGIG (reference sequence). The V gene end was trimmed by 0 bases and the J gene end by 7 bases; junction bases not matched to a gene: 5. The CDR3 contains 14 residues. CDR3 sequence (DNA): TGTGCCTGGAGTGTAATCACTAGCGGAAATGAGCAGTTCTTC. Amino acid sequence: CAWSVITSGNEQFF.

J is TRBJ1-2 and V is TRBV6-1; D is undetermined. V was shortened by 4 bases and J by 4 bases, with 7 bases between the two germline ends. Germline loops: CDR1 MNHNS, CDR2 SASEGT. This CDR3 has 12 residues. The CDR3 protein is CASSGVVYGYTF. The CDR3 DNA is TGTGCCAGCAGTGGCGTGGTCTATGGCTACACCTTC.

The chain links TRBV6-5 to TRBJ2-7, with D perhaps TRBD2 (6 bases). The CDR3 covers 12 residues. The germline gives CDR1 MNHEY, CDR2 SVGAGI. The V end lost 2 bases, the J end lost 7 bases, and 9 bases lay between the germline ends. Written as DNA, the CDR3 is TGTGCCAGCAGTTACGGGGGGAGGGAGCAGTACTTC. Its protein is CASSYGGREQYF.

This chain uses TRBV19 with TRBJ1-2, with D possibly being TRBD1 (6 bases). Germline values: CDR1 LNHDA, CDR2 SQIVND (reference sequence). The CDR3 totals 14 residues. With 7 bases removed from V and 6 bases from J, the gap between germline ends came to 18 bases. The CDR3 loop is CASNARTVLNGYTF. Here the CDR3 DNA reads TGTGCCAGTAACGCAAGGACAGTTCTGAATGGCTACACCTTC.